A selection of T cell receptor beta chains follows, all from one sample in a study of read filtering for tumor transcriptome and immune sequencing. TCRdb re-analysed the reads in MiXCR, keeping a single row per CDR3 protein. In the table there are tens of thousands of distinct CDR3 sequences, approximately 21% of which are singletons. Sequenced input: a population of CD138-negative cells sorted from bone marrow. The origin of the receptors is a donor at least 40 years old with multiple myeloma. The CDR3 runs from the conserved cysteine through the conserved F or W. The order of the fields is clone size, V gene, D gene, J gene, CDR3 protein, CDR3 DNA. D genes are given only for firm matches. Not all rows give a size; the values are once, few, many and, for expanded clones, a class.

size: many; V: TRBV9; D: NA; J: TRBJ2-1; CDR3: CASSVALAPYNEQFF; DNA: TGTGCCAGCAGCGTAGCTTTGGCGCCCTACAATGAGCAGTTCTTC
size: NA; V: TRBV6-1; D: NA; J: TRBJ1-3; CDR3: CASSEEVVRTSGNTIYF; DNA: TGTGCCAGCAGTGAAGAAGTAGTACGGACCTCTGGAAACACCATATATTTT
size: NA; V: TRBV5-1; D: NA; J: TRBJ1-1; CDR3: CASSFGQNTEALF; DNA: TGCGCCAGCAGCTTCGGCCAGAACACTGAAGCTCTCTTT
size: few; V: TRBV11-2; D: NA; J: TRBJ1-4; CDR3: CASSSTGGNEKLFF; DNA: TGTGCCAGCAGCTCGACGGGGGGTAATGAAAAACTGTTTTTT
size: few; V: TRBV9; D: NA; J: TRBJ2-1; CDR3: CASSVRTDNEQFF; DNA: TGTGCCAGCAGCGTAAGGACCGACAATGAGCAGTTCTTC
size: few; V: TRBV5-1; D: TRBD2; J: TRBJ2-3; CDR3: CASSRTSGGGSTDTQYF; DNA: TGCGCCAGCAGCAGGACTAGCGGGGGGGGAAGCACAGATACGCAGTATTTT
size: NA; V: TRBV29-1; D: TRBD1; J: TRBJ2-5; CDR3: CSVGKKGAQETQYF; DNA: TGCAGCGTGGGAAAGAAGGGGGCCCAAGAGACCCAGTACTTC
size: NA; V: TRBV29-1; D: NA; J: TRBJ2-1; CDR3: CSVDRYSEQFF; DNA: TGCAGCGTCGACAGATACAGTGAGCAGTTCTTC
size: many; V: TRBV25-1; D: TRBD1; J: TRBJ1-1; CDR3: CASSDLGQGGRGAFF; DNA: TGTGCCAGCAGTGATCTCGGACAGGGTGGTCGGGGTGCTTTCTTT
size: many; V: TRBV20-1; D: TRBD2; J: TRBJ2-3; CDR3: CSARTSGTDTQYF; DNA: TGCAGTGCTAGGACTAGCGGCACAGATACGCAGTATTTT
size: NA; V: TRBV5-4; D: TRBD2; J: TRBJ2-7; CDR3: CASSLGLVGSLEQYF; DNA: TGTGCCAGCAGCTTAGGACTAGTAGGTTCGCTCGAGCAGTACTTC
size: few; V: TRBV30; D: NA; J: TRBJ1-1; CDR3: CAWTRRLSNTEAFF; DNA: TGTGCCTGGACACGGCGGCTCTCGAACACTGAAGCTTTCTTT
size: few; V: TRBV20-1; D: TRBD2; J: TRBJ2-1; CDR3: CSAQDSGGALGNEQFF; DNA: TGCAGTGCCCAAGACAGCGGGGGGGCATTGGGAAATGAGCAGTTCTTC
size: NA; V: TRBV10-2; D: NA; J: TRBJ1-5; CDR3: CASGGSQPQHF; DNA: TGCGCCAGCGGGGGGAGTCAGCCCCAGCATTTT
size: many; V: TRBV5-1; D: NA; J: TRBJ1-1; CDR3: CASTDRGGGVTEAFF; DNA: TGCGCCAGCACTGATCGTGGGGGCGGGGTAACTGAAGCTTTCTTT
size: many; V: TRBV29-1; D: NA; J: TRBJ1-2; CDR3: CSVGQGIYGYTF; DNA: TGCAGCGTTGGCCAGGGGATCTATGGCTACACCTTC
size: many; V: TRBV28; D: NA; J: TRBJ2-5; CDR3: CASSPHGGRETQYF; DNA: TGTGCCAGCAGTCCTCACGGGGGGCGAGAGACCCAGTACTTC
size: many; V: TRBV12-3/TRBV12-4; D: NA; J: TRBJ1-2; CDR3: CASTSMGVRYGYTF; DNA: TGTGCCAGCACCTCAATGGGGGTTAGATATGGCTACACCTTC
size: NA; V: TRBV10-3; D: TRBD2; J: TRBJ2-5; CDR3: CAISETGGGPGGKAQYF; DNA: TGTGCCATCAGTGAGACCGGCGGGGGGCCGGGAGGGAAGGCCCAGTACTTC
size: many; V: TRBV11-2; D: TRBD1; J: TRBJ2-1; CDR3: CASSTNRGNEQFF; DNA: TGTGCCAGCAGCACCAACAGGGGTAATGAGCAGTTCTTC
size: many; V: TRBV6-2/TRBV6-3; D: NA; J: TRBJ1-1; CDR3: CASSYSGIAEAFF; DNA: TGTGCCAGCAGTTACTCAGGGATTGCTGAAGCTTTCTTT
size: NA; V: TRBV6-1; D: NA; J: TRBJ2-2; CDR3: CASSNRDLKNTGELFF; DNA: TGTGCCAGCAGTAACCGGGACCTGAAGAACACCGGGGAGCTGTTTTTT
size: many; V: TRBV6-5; D: NA; J: TRBJ2-5; CDR3: CASSYGRGHQETQYF; DNA: TGTGCCAGCAGTTACGGTCGGGGCCACCAAGAGACCCAGTACTTC
size: many; V: TRBV29-1; D: NA; J: TRBJ2-1; CDR3: CSVGGPGDEQFF; DNA: TGCAGCGTTGGGGGTCCAGGGGACGAGCAGTTCTTC
size: few; V: TRBV7-8; D: TRBD2; J: TRBJ2-5; CDR3: CASSLASLAGAGRKTQYF; DNA: TGTGCCAGCAGCTTAGCGTCTCTAGCGGGGGCCGGGAGGAAGACCCAGTACTTC
size: many; V: TRBV6-5; D: TRBD1; J: TRBJ2-3; CDR3: CASSTRTGVTDTQYF; DNA: TGTGCCAGCAGTACGAGGACAGGCGTGACAGATACGCAGTATTTT
size: many; V: TRBV5-4; D: TRBD1; J: TRBJ1-1; CDR3: CASSIDRDTEAFF; DNA: TGTGCCAGCAGCATTGACAGGGACACTGAAGCTTTCTTT
size: many; V: TRBV27; D: TRBD1; J: TRBJ2-7; CDR3: CASGTGSSYEQYF; DNA: TGTGCCAGCGGGACAGGGAGCTCCTACGAGCAGTACTTC
size: many; V: TRBV7-9; D: NA; J: TRBJ1-1; CDR3: CASAPVAKLRAFF; DNA: TGTGCCAGCGCCCCGGTCGCCAAGTTAAGAGCTTTCTTT
size: NA; V: TRBV5-1; D: NA; J: TRBJ1-4; CDR3: CANALGPSNEKVFF; DNA: TGCGCCAACGCATTAGGGCCGTCTAATGAAAAAGTGTTTTTT
size: NA; V: TRBV28; D: NA; J: TRBJ2-7; CDR3: CASQSGGAIYEQYF; DNA: TGTGCCAGTCAGTCCGGCGGAGCCATCTACGAGCAGTACTTC
size: many; V: TRBV9; D: TRBD1; J: TRBJ1-2; CDR3: CASSPGQGNYGYTF; DNA: TGTGCCAGCAGCCCCGGACAGGGAAACTATGGCTACACCTTC
size: NA; V: TRBV7-9; D: TRBD1; J: TRBJ2-3; CDR3: CARSLGDRGHRLTDTQYF; DNA: TGTGCCAGAAGCTTGGGTGACAGGGGCCATCGCCTCACAGATACGCAGTATTTT
size: NA; V: TRBV2; D: NA; J: TRBJ1-5; CDR3: CASIETPNQPQHF; DNA: TGTGCCAGCATCGAGACCCCCAATCAGCCCCAGCATTTT
size: many; V: TRBV2; D: TRBD2; J: TRBJ2-5; CDR3: CASSDGLAGFETQYF; DNA: TGTGCCAGCAGTGATGGACTAGCGGGGTTCGAGACCCAGTACTTC
size: many; V: TRBV5-1; D: NA; J: TRBJ2-1; CDR3: CASSSKTGTHNNEQFF; DNA: TGCGCCAGCAGCTCGAAAACCGGGACACATAACAATGAGCAGTTCTTC
size: NA; V: TRBV6-5; D: TRBD1; J: TRBJ2-2; CDR3: CASSYRTGGPGELFF; DNA: TGTGCCAGCAGTTACAGGACAGGGGGCCCCGGGGAGCTGTTTTTT
size: many; V: TRBV29-1; D: NA; J: TRBJ2-6; CDR3: CSVRTADSGANVLTF; DNA: TGCAGCGTCCGGACGGCCGACTCTGGGGCCAACGTCCTGACTTTC
size: many; V: TRBV11-2; D: NA; J: TRBJ2-3; CDR3: CASSPTGTSTDTQYF; DNA: TGTGCCAGCAGCCCCACGGGGACTAGCACAGATACGCAGTATTTT
size: many; V: TRBV18; D: NA; J: TRBJ2-1; CDR3: CASSPGTGGYNEQFF; DNA: TGTGCCAGCTCCCCAGGGACCGGGGGCTACAATGAGCAGTTCTTC